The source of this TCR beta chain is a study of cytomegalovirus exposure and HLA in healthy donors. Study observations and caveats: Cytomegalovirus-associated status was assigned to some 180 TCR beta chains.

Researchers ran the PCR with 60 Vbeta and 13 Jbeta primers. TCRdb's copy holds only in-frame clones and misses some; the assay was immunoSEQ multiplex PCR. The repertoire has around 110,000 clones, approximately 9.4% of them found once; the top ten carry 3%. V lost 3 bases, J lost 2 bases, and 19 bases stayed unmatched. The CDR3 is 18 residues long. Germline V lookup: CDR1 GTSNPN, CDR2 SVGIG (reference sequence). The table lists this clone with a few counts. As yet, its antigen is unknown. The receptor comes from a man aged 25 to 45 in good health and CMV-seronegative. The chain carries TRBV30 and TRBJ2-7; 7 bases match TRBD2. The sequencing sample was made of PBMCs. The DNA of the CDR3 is TGTGCCTGGAGGTTAATCGCGGGAGTTTACCATACCACCTACGAGCAGTACTTC. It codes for CAWRLIAGVYHTTYEQYF.